Each of the 26 T cell receptor beta chains below was sequenced from the same sample in a study of cytomegalovirus exposure and HLA in healthy donors. Both 60 Vbeta primers and 13 Jbeta primers went into the PCR. Libraries were prepared by immunoSEQ multiplex PCR; TCRdb keeps only in-frame clonotypes and omits some of them. Among some 120,000 clones listed, around two thirds were seen once. The sample was PBMCs. These receptors originate from a woman aged 35 to 49 in good health and CMV-seropositive.

V and J are TRBV21-1 and TRBJ2-1; the table's D call, TRBD2, was not checked against the DNA. TRBV21-1 is a known pseudogene. The length of the CDR3 is 17 residues. CDR3 nucleotide sequence: TGTGCCAGCAGCAAGTCGGGACTAGCGGGAGTTTGCAATGAGCAGTTCTTC. Translation gives CASSKSGLAGVCNEQFF.

This clone was counted between two and nine times. This sequence joins TRBV30 and TRBJ1-1; the D gene is possibly TRBD1 (5 bases). V was clipped by 0 bases and J by 6 bases, with 11 bases between them. CDR1 is GTSNPN, CDR2 SVGIG, per germline (reference sequence). The CDR3 spans 13 residues. The CDR3 sequence is CAWSVRGYAEAFF. The CDR3, as DNA: TGTGCCTGGAGTGTGCGGGGCTACGCTGAAGCTTTCTTT.

The rearrangement joins TRBV6-6 to TRBJ2-3; no reliable D call. The germline CDR1 and CDR2 sequences are MNHNY and SVGAGI (reference sequence). The V end was cut by 5 bases, the J end by 2 bases, with 14 bases between. CDR3 length equals 15 residues. CDR3 bases: TGTGCCAGCAGTACTAATAGCCGGGTCACAGATACGCAGTATTTT. Residues: CASSTNSRVTDTQYF.

The rearrangement uses TRBV4-2 and TRBJ2-1; tentative D call: TRBD1 (6 bases). Germline V CDR1 and CDR2: LGHNA, YNFKEQ. This CDR3 is 15 amino acids long. Trimming cost V 3 bases and J 5 bases, with 14 bases left between them. Here the CDR3 DNA reads TGTGCCAGCAGCCAGGGGGCGAGGGGGAACAATGAGCAGTTCTTC. It specifies CASSQGARGNNEQFF.

The chain uses TRBV19 and TRBJ1-3; D is unclear. From germline, CDR1 is LNHDA and CDR2 SQIVND (reference sequence). There are 14 residues in the CDR3. Deletions cut 6 bases from V and 1 base from J, with 10 bases between. Here the CDR3 DNA reads TGTGCCAGTAGAGAGGTGCCTTCTGGAAACACCATATATTTT. Translating it yields CASREVPSGNTIYF.

This clone has only one observation. V gene TRBV7-9 combines with J gene TRBJ2-5; 9 positions agree with TRBD2. After removal of 1 base from V and 3 bases from J, the junction contained 0 bases not matched to a gene. CDR3 length: 14 amino acids. Germline assignment: CDR1 SEHNR and CDR2 FQNEAQ (reference sequence). CDR3 nucleotide sequence: TGTGCCAGCAGCTTAGGACTAGCGGAAGAGACCCAGTACTTC. The encoded protein is CASSLGLAEETQYF.

The V and J genes are TRBV19 and TRBJ2-3; TRBD2 matches 8 bases. The CDR3 is made up of 20 amino acids. The trim removed 7 bases at V and 8 bases at J, leaving 29 bases unmatched. Germline CDR1 is LNHDA and CDR2 is SQIVND (reference sequence). The CDR3 DNA reads TGTGCCAGTACTCTCAAGGCCCCAACTAGCGGCCCGACTTCGCCGGCTACGCAGTATTTT. Protein: CASTLKAPTSGPTSPATQYF. The full variable domain, rest sourced from reference TRBV19 and TRBJ2-3, is DGGITQSPKYLFRKEGQNVTLSCEQNLNHDAMYWYRQDPGQGLRLIYYSQIVNDFQKGDIAEGYSVSREKKESFPLTVTSAQKNPTAFYLCASTLKAPTSGPTSPATQYFGPGTRLTVL.

The rearrangement links TRBV5-1 to TRBJ2-3, with 8 bases fitting TRBD2. The V and J ends lost 6 bases and 5 bases, in that order; junction bases with no gene match: 11. The germline gives CDR1 SGHRS, CDR2 YFSETQ. This CDR3 has 15 amino acids. Written as DNA, the CDR3 is TGCGCCAGCACCCTAGGTGGGCTAGCGGGAGATACGCAGTATTTT. Its protein product is CASTLGGLAGDTQYF.

The chain links TRBV4-3 to TRBJ1-4; the match to TRBD1 covers 12 bases. The CDR3 runs to 17 residues. J gave up 7 bases and V 0 bases, and 6 bases lay outside the gene matches. Germline assignment: CDR1 LGHNA and CDR2 YSLEER. The CDR3 here is CASSQDVPGQGAEKLFF. The DNA for the CDR3 is TGCGCCAGCAGCCAAGACGTACCGGGACAGGGGGCTGAAAAACTGTTTTTT.

The CDR3 nucleotides are TGTGCCAGCAGCCCGTCGGGGGGGGGCCGCTACGAGCAGTACTTC. Translated: CASSPSGGGRYEQYF. The chain recombines TRBV7-3 with TRBJ2-7; 8 bases map to TRBD2. V shed 5 bases and J 3 bases; nucleotides not matched to a gene: 9. Germline assignment: CDR1 SGHTA and CDR2 FQGTGA. The CDR3 length is 15 residues. The entire variable domain, with the rest obtained from reference TRBV7-3 and TRBJ2-7, is as follows: GAGVSQTPSNKVTEKGKYVELRCDPISGHTALYWYRQSLGQGPEFLIYFQGTGAADDSGLPNDRFFAVRPEGSVSTLKIQRTERGDSAVYLCASSPSGGGRYEQYFGPGTRLTVT.

CDR3 sequence (DNA): TGTGCCAGCAGCCCTCGCCTAGTGGCCGGGGAGCTGTTTTTT. The encoded protein is CASSPRLVAGELFF. V gene TRBV9 combines with J gene TRBJ2-2; D uncertain. The germline V and J ends were trimmed by 4 bases and 6 bases, with 13 bases remaining between them. This CDR3 contains 14 residues. Germline assignment: CDR1 SGDLS and CDR2 YYNGEE.

This clone was seen just once. The V gene is TRBV2, the J gene TRBJ2-7; 9 nucleotides agree with TRBD2. Losses at the gene ends were 6 bases for V and 4 bases for J; bases not matched to a gene: 4. The CDR3 length is 13 residues. The germline V gene has CDR1 SNHLY and CDR2 FYNNEI. The DNA for the CDR3 is TGTGCCAGCAGGCGAGCGGGGGGTTACGAGCAGTACTTC. It translates to CASRRAGGYEQYF.

About this clone itself: The same CDR3 also results from other DNA sequences found in this sample. The chain employs TRBV5-1 and TRBJ2-1; 7 bases line up with TRBD1. The V gene's germline CDR1 is SGHRS and CDR2 YFSETQ. The CDR3 runs 14 residues. Trimming at V came to 4 bases and at J to 4 bases, leaving 5 bases not matched to a gene. For the CDR3, the DNA is TGCGCCAGCAGCCCGGGACAGAGATACAATGAGCAGTTCTTC. Its translation is CASSPGQRYNEQFF.

This chain joins TRBV7-9 and TRBJ2-5; TRBD1 might be the D (6 bases). This CDR3 region has 16 residues. V was pared by 3 bases and J by 3 bases, with 17 bases between. CDR1 is SEHNR, CDR2 FQNEAQ, per germline (reference sequence). The CDR3 nucleotides read TGTGCCAGCAGCTTTCATGGTTGGCAGGGGAAAGAGACCCAGTACTTC. It specifies CASSFHGWQGKETQYF.

This chain uses TRBV19 with TRBJ2-2; TRBD2 matches 11 bases. The junction had 11 bases not matched to a gene; V was cut back by 6 bases and J by 2 bases. Germline V lookup: CDR1 LNHDA, CDR2 SQIVND (reference sequence). CDR3 length: 18 amino acids. CDR3 DNA: TGTGCCAGTAGCCCCCCCCGACTAGCGGGGCTAAACACCGGGGAGCTGTTTTTT. Translated: CASSPPRLAGLNTGELFF. Full variable domain (remainder filled in from reference TRBV19 and TRBJ2-2): DGGITQSPKYLFRKEGQNVTLSCEQNLNHDAMYWYRQDPGQGLRLIYYSQIVNDFQKGDIAEGYSVSREKKESFPLTVTSAQKNPTAFYLCASSPPRLAGLNTGELFFGEGSRLTVL.

The chain recombines TRBV28 with TRBJ2-2, with 10 nucleotides matching TRBD2. Germline V gene sequence: CDR1 MDHEN, CDR2 SYDVKM. The CDR3 is 15 amino acids. V gave up 5 bases and J gave up 1 base; unmatched junction bases: 1. CDR3 sequence (DNA): TGTGCCAGCAGTCTAGCGGGGGAGAACACCGGGGAGCTGTTTTTT. This encodes CASSLAGENTGELFF.

The rearrangement links TRBV19 to TRBJ2-6, with D maybe TRBD1 (6 bases). This CDR3 has 19 residues. Germline V gene sequence: CDR1 LNHDA, CDR2 SQIVND (reference sequence). V was cut by 5 bases and J by 2 bases, with 22 bases left in between. CDR3 loop: CASSPRGDGRGAGANVLTF. The CDR3 DNA reads TGTGCCAGTAGTCCGCGAGGGGACGGCAGGGGAGCTGGGGCCAACGTCCTGACTTTC.

This clone showed up just once. The identical CDR3 is also encoded by other nucleotide sequences in the sample. The genes are TRBV5-1 and TRBJ1-1, with D possibly matching TRBD1 (5 bases). The germline V gene encodes CDR1 SGHRS and CDR2 YFSETQ. The CDR3 has 16 residues. Trimming removed 4 bases at V and 1 base at J, with 17 bases between. The CDR3 DNA reads as TGCGCCAGCAGCGTTCGGGGGGACGTGGAGAACACTGAAGCTTTCTTT. It encodes CASSVRGDVENTEAFF. Using reference TRBV5-1 and TRBJ1-1 for the parts outside the CDR3, the full variable domain is KAGVTQTPRYLIKTRGQQVTLSCSPISGHRSVSWYQQTPGQGLQFLFEYFSETQRNKGNFPGRFSGRQFSNSRSEMNVSTLELGDSALYLCASSVRGDVENTEAFFGQGTRLTVV.

The rearrangement uses TRBV19 and TRBJ2-7; D is perhaps TRBD2 (6 bases). The CDR3 is 13 residues long. Looked up from germline, CDR1 is LNHDA and CDR2 is SQIVND (reference sequence). V was shortened by 6 bases and J by 3 bases, with 12 bases between the two germline ends. CDR3 DNA sequence: TGTGCCAGTAGCGGGAGCTTATTCTACGAGCAGTACTTC. This sequence encodes CASSGSLFYEQYF.

The gene calls are TRBV7-2 and TRBJ2-7; TRBD2 matches 7 bases. The CDR3 extends over 14 amino acids. From germline, CDR1 is SGHTA and CDR2 FQGNSA. J was trimmed by 4 bases and V by 2 bases; bases with no gene match: 5. The CDR3 protein is CASSLTGGIYEQYF. In DNA form, the CDR3 reads TGTGCCAGCAGCTTAACCGGGGGGATATACGAGCAGTACTTC. Full variable domain (outside the CDR3, taken from reference TRBV7-2 and TRBJ2-7): GAGVSQSPSNKVTEKGKDVELRCDPISGHTALYWYRQSLGQGLEFLIYFQGNSAPDKSGLPSDRFSAERTGGSVSTLTIQRTQQEDSAVYLCASSLTGGIYEQYFGPGTRLTVT.

This sequence joins TRBV13 and TRBJ1-4; weak D call: TRBD1 (6 bases). Germline loops: CDR1 PRHDT, CDR2 FYEKMQ (reference sequence). V lost 2 bases and J lost 8, with 12 bases in between. This CDR3 comprises 14 residues. The CDR3 loop is CASSLRGTHEKLFF. The CDR3 DNA reads TGTGCCAGCAGCTTAAGGGGGACACACGAAAAACTGTTTTTT.

CDR3 sequence: CASSLVGGARHEQYF. CDR3 sequence (DNA): TGCGCCAGCAGCTTGGTCGGCGGGGCCCGCCACGAGCAGTACTTC. The chain joins TRBV5-1 to TRBJ2-7; D perhaps matches TRBD2 (6 bases). The V end lost 0 bases, the J end lost 5 bases, and 15 bases lay between the germline ends. In germline, CDR1 is SGHRS, CDR2 YFSETQ. The CDR3 contains 15 residues.

This chain links TRBV19 with TRBJ2-4; D might be TRBD2 (7 bases). Trimming took off 1 base at V and 0 bases at J, with 10 bases between the two ends. The CDR3 has 16 amino acids. CDR1 LNHDA and CDR2 SQIVND come from the germline V gene (reference sequence). CDR3 protein: CASSIGGGLAKNIQYF. Written as DNA, the CDR3 is TGTGCCAGTAGTATAGGGGGGGGGCTAGCCAAAAACATTCAGTACTTC.

The chain couples TRBV7-9 to TRBJ1-2; 7 nucleotides match TRBD1. Germline CDR1 and CDR2: SEHNR and FQNEAQ (reference sequence). This CDR3 has 18 residues. Trimming at V came to 4 bases and at J to 0 bases, leaving 14 bases not matched to a gene. CDR3 bases: TGTGCCAGCAGCTCATGGAACCAGGGACAGAACCCTAACTATGGCTACACCTTC. This sequence encodes CASSSWNQGQNPNYGYTF.

This clone was picked up one time. The chain employs TRBV11-1 and TRBJ2-1, with D uncertain. V was cut by 3 bases and J by 6 bases, with 6 bases left in between. The CDR3 spans 12 residues. Germline loops: CDR1 SGHAT, CDR2 FQDESV (reference sequence). The DNA of the CDR3 is TGTGCCAGCAGCTTTTCTCTCAATGAGCAGTTCTTC. It codes for CASSFSLNEQFF.

The chain carries TRBV9 and TRBJ2-7, with 8 positions matching TRBD1. CDR1 is SGDLS and CDR2 is YYNGEE in the germline V gene. J gave up 1 base and V 0 bases, and 3 bases lay outside the gene matches. The CDR3 covers 15 residues. CDR3 nucleotides: TGTGCCAGCAGCGTAGATCAGGGGGCGTCCTACGAGCAGTACTTC. Protein: CASSVDQGASYEQYF. Supplemented by reference TRBV9 and TRBJ2-7, the full variable domain reads DSGVTQTPKHLITATGQRVTLRCSPRSGDLSVYWYQQSLDQGLQFLIQYYNGEERAKGNILERFSAQQFPDLHSELNLSSLELGDSALYFCASSVDQGASYEQYFGPGTRLTVT.